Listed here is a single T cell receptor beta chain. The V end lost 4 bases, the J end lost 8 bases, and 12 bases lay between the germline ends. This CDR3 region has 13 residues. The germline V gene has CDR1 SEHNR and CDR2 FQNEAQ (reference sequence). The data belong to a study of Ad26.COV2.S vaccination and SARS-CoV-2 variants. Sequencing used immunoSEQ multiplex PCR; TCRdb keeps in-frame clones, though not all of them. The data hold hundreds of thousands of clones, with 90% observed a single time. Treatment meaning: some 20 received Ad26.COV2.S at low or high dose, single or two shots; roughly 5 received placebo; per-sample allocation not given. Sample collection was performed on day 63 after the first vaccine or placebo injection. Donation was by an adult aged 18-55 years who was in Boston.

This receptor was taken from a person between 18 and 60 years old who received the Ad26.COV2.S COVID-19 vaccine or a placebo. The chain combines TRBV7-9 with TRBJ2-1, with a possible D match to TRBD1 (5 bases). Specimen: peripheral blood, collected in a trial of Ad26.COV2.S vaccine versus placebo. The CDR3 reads CASSSTPRDEQFF. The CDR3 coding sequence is TGTGCCAGCAGCTCGACCCCCAGGGATGAGCAGTTCTTC.